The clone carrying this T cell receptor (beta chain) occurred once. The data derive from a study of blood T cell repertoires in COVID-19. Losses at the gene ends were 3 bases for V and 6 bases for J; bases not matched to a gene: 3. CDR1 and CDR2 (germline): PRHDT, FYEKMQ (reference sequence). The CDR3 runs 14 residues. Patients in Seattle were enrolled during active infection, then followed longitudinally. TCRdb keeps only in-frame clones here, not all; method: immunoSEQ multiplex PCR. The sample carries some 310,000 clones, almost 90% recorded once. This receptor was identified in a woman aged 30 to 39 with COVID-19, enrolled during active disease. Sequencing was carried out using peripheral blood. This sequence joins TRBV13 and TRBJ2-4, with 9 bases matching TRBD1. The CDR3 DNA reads TGTGCCAGCAGCTTTACAGGGGGCCTAAACATTCAGTACTTC. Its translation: CASSFTGGLNIQYF.